The rows below give T cell receptor beta chains drawn from one sample of a study of shared clonotypes between healthy human individuals. TCRdb's copy holds only in-frame clones and misses some; the assay was immunoSEQ multiplex PCR. This sample carries around 1,000,000 clones, approximately 75% of them seen once, and the ten largest clones take 0.89%. The sequenced material came from memory CD4+ T cells from PBMCs. All receptors derive from a man between 18 and 29 years old in good health. Some clones in this sample may be carry-over from other donors' samples. Each CDR3 is given with its conserved first and last residue. A D gene is named only where the DNA matches it firmly. Only some rows state a clone size, as once, few, many or a class for expanded clones.

length	D	V	J	size	CDR3	DNA
15	NA	TRBV6-1	TRBJ1-5	NA	CASSENVYSNQPQHF	TGTGCCAGCAGTGAAAACGTCTATAGCAATCAGCCCCAGCATTTT
14	NA	TRBV6-5	TRBJ2-1	NA	CASSSLDSWNEQFF	TGTGCCAGCAGTTCCTTGGACTCCTGGAATGAGCAGTTCTTC
15	NA	TRBV4-3	TRBJ2-4	NA	CASSQGTEGLNIQYF	TGCGCCAGCAGCCAAGGGACAGAAGGCCTAAACATTCAGTACTTC
14	NA	TRBV5-1	TRBJ1-2	NA	CASSLDGSFYGYTF	TGCGCCAGCAGCCTAGACGGATCATTCTATGGCTACACCTTC
12	NA	TRBV29-1	TRBJ2-7	NA	CSVGGGAYEQYF	TGCAGCGTTGGGGGCGGGGCCTACGAGCAGTACTTC
13	NA	TRBV5-3	TRBJ1-3	NA	CASNTVAGNTIYF	TGTGCCAGCAATACAGTGGCGGGAAACACCATATATTTT
14	NA	TRBV11-2	TRBJ2-3	NA	CASSLVTGIDTQYF	TGTGCCAGCAGCTTAGTAACTGGGATTGATACGCAGTATTTT
15	TRBD1	TRBV27	TRBJ2-2	NA	CASRMGTGGTGELFF	TGTGCCAGCAGAATGGGGACAGGAGGTACCGGGGAGCTGTTTTTT
12	NA	TRBV29-1	TRBJ2-1	few	CSVGARVHEQFF	TGCAGCGTCGGAGCCAGGGTCCATGAGCAGTTCTTC
16	TRBD1	TRBV7-6	TRBJ2-2	NA	CASSSGTGANTGELFF	TGTGCCAGCAGTTCCGGGACAGGGGCGAACACCGGGGAGCTGTTTTTT
16	NA	TRBV18	TRBJ2-2	NA	CASSPPWVSTTGELFF	TGTGCCAGCTCACCACCGTGGGTTTCGACCACCGGGGAGCTGTTTTTT
15	TRBD2	TRBV9	TRBJ2-1	once	CASSAGGSSYNEQFF	TGTGCCAGCAGCGCCGGGGGGAGCTCCTACAATGAGCAGTTCTTC
15	NA	TRBV5-1	TRBJ2-1	NA	CASSSGDNLHNEQFF	TGCGCCAGCAGCTCCGGGGACAACCTCCACAATGAGCAGTTCTTC
12	NA	TRBV14	TRBJ2-1	NA	CASSQVRGEQFF	TGTGCCAGCAGCCAAGTGAGGGGTGAGCAGTTCTTC
16	NA	TRBV7-8	TRBJ1-3	once	CASSLVSAYFSNTIYF	TGTGCCAGCAGCTTAGTGTCCGCTTATTTTTCAAACACCATATATTTT
14	TRBD1	TRBV25-1	TRBJ2-7	NA	CASSENRGWSEQYF	TGTGCCAGCAGTGAAAACAGGGGATGGAGCGAGCAGTACTTC
13	NA	TRBV29-1	TRBJ1-2	NA	CSVVKETLYGYTF	TGCAGCGTTGTGAAGGAGACACTATATGGCTACACCTTC
16	NA	TRBV4-1	TRBJ2-7	NA	CASSQDIGDGGYEQYF	TGCGCCAGCAGCCAAGATATAGGGGACGGAGGCTACGAGCAGTACTTC
18	TRBD2	TRBV7-2	TRBJ2-1	NA	CASSLRPSGLAGDNEQFF	TGTGCCAGCAGCTTAAGACCATCAGGACTAGCGGGGGACAATGAGCAGTTCTTC
13	TRBD2	TRBV5-5	TRBJ2-3	NA	CASSAERGDTQYF	TGTGCCAGCAGCGCGGAGCGGGGGGATACGCAGTATTTT